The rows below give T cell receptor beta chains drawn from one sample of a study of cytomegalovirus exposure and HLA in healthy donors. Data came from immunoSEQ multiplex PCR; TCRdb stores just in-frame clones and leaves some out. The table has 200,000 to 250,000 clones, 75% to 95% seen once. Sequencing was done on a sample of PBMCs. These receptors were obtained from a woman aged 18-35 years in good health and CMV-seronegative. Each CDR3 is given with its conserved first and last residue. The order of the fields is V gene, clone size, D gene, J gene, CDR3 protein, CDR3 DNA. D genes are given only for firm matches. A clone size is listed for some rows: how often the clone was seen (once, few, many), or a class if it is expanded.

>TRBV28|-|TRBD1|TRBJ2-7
CASSPPGTGGYEQYF
TGTGCCAGCAGTCCCCCTGGGACAGGGGGTTACGAGCAGTACTTC
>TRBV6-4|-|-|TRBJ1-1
CASSLGGGTEAFF
TGTGCCAGCAGCTTGGGAGGGGGCACTGAAGCTTTCTTT
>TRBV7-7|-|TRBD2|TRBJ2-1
CASSPNSGALYNEQFF
TGTGCTAGCAGCCCCAATAGCGGGGCACTCTACAATGAGCAGTTCTTC
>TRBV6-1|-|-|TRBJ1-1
CASSAPQGLTEAFF
TGTGCCAGCAGTGCGCCCCAGGGACTCACTGAAGCTTTCTTT
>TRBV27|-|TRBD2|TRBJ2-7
CASSSRTSGDSYEQYF
TGTGCCAGCAGTTCGAGGACTAGCGGGGATTCCTACGAGCAGTACTTC
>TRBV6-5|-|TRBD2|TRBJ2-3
CASRSGATDTQYF
TGTGCCAGCAGAAGCGGGGCCACAGATACGCAGTATTTT
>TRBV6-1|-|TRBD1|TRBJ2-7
CASTPGQGNYYEQYF
TGTGCCAGCACCCCCGGACAGGGGAATTACTACGAGCAGTACTTC
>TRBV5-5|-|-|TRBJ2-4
CASSFADLDIQYF
TGTGCCAGCAGCTTCGCGGACTTGGACATTCAGTACTTC
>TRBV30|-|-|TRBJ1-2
CAWSLKGFDGYTF
TGTGCCTGGAGTCTTAAGGGGTTTGATGGCTACACCTTC
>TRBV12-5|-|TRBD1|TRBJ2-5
CASGQGTGGEQETQYF
TGTGCTAGTGGACAGGGGACAGGGGGCGAACAAGAGACCCAGTACTTC
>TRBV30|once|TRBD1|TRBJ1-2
CAWRDPGQGHGYTF
TGTGCCTGGAGAGATCCCGGACAGGGGCATGGCTACACCTTC
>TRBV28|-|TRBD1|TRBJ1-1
CASSPDSTGRKAFF
TGTGCCAGCAGTCCCGACTCGACAGGGCGGAAAGCTTTCTTT
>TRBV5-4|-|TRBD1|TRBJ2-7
CASSLRGQGIHEQYF
TGTGCCAGCAGCTTGCGGGGACAGGGCATCCACGAGCAGTACTTC
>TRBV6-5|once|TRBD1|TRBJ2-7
CASSYRGTGVSYEQYF
TGTGCCAGCAGTTACCGGGGGACAGGGGTTTCCTACGAGCAGTACTTC
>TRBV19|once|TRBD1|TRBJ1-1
CASSIVGTGANTEAFF
TGTGCCAGTAGTATAGTCGGGACAGGGGCTAACACTGAAGCTTTCTTT
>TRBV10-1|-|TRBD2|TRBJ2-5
CASSDAGVEGETQYF
TGCGCCAGCAGTGATGCGGGAGTGGAGGGGGAGACCCAGTACTTC
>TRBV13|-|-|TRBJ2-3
CASRHDRSLTDTQYF
TGTGCCAGCAGACACGACAGATCACTCACAGATACGCAGTATTTT
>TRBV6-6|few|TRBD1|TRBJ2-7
CASSYDGQGAAEQYF
TGTGCCAGCAGTTATGATGGACAGGGAGCAGCCGAGCAGTACTTC
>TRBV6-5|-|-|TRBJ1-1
CASLPTLQARAFF
TGTGCCAGCCTACCTACCCTGCAGGCCAGAGCTTTCTTT
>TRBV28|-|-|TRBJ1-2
CASSFGDNPAGGYTF
TGTGCCAGCAGTTTTGGGGACAACCCCGCCGGTGGCTACACCTTC
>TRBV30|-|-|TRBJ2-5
CAWSVISGDPTWETQYF
TGTGCCTGGAGTGTAATCTCGGGGGACCCCACGTGGGAGACCCAGTACTTC
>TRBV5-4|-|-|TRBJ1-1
CASSFTGWDTEAFF
TGTGCCAGCAGCTTTACAGGGTGGGATACTGAAGCTTTCTTT
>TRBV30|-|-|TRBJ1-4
CAWRRSEKLFF
TGTGCCTGGAGACGGAGTGAAAAACTGTTTTTT
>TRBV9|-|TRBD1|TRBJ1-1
CASSLGDRKTEAFF
TGTGCCAGCAGCCTAGGGGACAGAAAAACTGAAGCTTTCTTT
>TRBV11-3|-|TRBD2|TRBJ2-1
CASSTRGGRNEQFF
TGTGCCAGCAGCACTAGGGGAGGGAGGAATGAGCAGTTCTTC
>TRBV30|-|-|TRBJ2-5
CAWSVQQETQYF
TGTGCCTGGAGTGTCCAGCAAGAGACCCAGTACTTC
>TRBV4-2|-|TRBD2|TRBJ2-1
CASSQVRGGEQFF
TGTGCCAGCAGCCAAGTCCGCGGGGGGGAGCAGTTCTTC
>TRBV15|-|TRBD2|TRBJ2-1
CATSRGLAGARSEQFF
TGTGCCACCAGCAGAGGGCTAGCGGGAGCCCGTAGTGAGCAGTTCTTC
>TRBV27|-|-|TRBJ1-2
CASSLSLQGSGYTF
TGTGCCAGCAGTTTATCGCTCCAGGGATCCGGCTACACCTTC
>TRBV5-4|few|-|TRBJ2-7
CASSSWPYEQYF
TGTGCCAGCAGCTCCTGGCCCTACGAGCAGTACTTC
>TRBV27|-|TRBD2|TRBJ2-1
CASSLPSGTSSYNEQFF
TGTGCCAGCAGTTTACCGAGCGGGACTAGCTCCTACAATGAGCAGTTCTTC
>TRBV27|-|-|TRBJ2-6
CASRLEFSGANVLTF
TGTGCCAGCAGGCTGGAGTTTTCAGGGGCCAACGTCCTGACTTTC
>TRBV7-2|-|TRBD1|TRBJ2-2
CASRRDRAVTGELFF
TGTGCCAGCAGGAGAGACAGGGCCGTCACCGGGGAGCTGTTTTTT
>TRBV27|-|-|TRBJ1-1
CASSLFSGITEAFF
TGTGCCAGCAGTTTATTTTCAGGGATCACTGAAGCTTTCTTT
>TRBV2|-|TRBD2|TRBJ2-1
CASSTSGRVRVEQFF
TGTGCCAGCAGTACTAGCGGGAGGGTTCGGGTTGAGCAGTTCTTC
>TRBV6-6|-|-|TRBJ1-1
CASSPREGNTEAFF
TGTGCCAGCAGTCCTCGGGAGGGAAACACTGAAGCTTTCTTT